The present T cell receptor beta chain was sequenced within a study of blood T cells in healthy people across ages. With respect to this clonotype: The antigen is unknown.

A second about 6 to 11 cycle PCR used barcoded and J-beta primers. TCRdb reprocessed the 5' RACE reads with MiXCR, giving one entry per CDR3 protein. The sample carries over 1,200,000 distinct CDR3 sequences, approximately 59% recorded once. Overall study findings and caveats: The unknown donor CMV status may have confounded expanded clonotype changes. The recorded TCR beta diversity per million T cells decreased in a roughly linear manner with age. The authors considered diversity estimates from one million T cells to be underestimates.

The amount of total RNA extracted per sample was at least 5.5 micrograms. The length of the CDR3 is 16 residues. The V end lost 1 base, the J end lost 8 bases, and 18 bases lay between the germline ends. Germline CDR1 reads SGHTA; CDR2 reads FQGNSA. Sequencing was performed on blood. This clonotype was sampled from a man between 18 and 35 years old in good health. The V gene is TRBV7-2, the J gene TRBJ1-5; D perhaps matches TRBD1 (6 bases). The CDR3: CASSLGSPGATEPQHF. As DNA, the CDR3 is TGTGCCAGCAGCTTAGGGTCCCCGGGGGCGACGGAGCCCCAGCATTTT.